A single sample gave rise to the 30 T cell receptor beta chains below, sequenced in a study of response to subunit inactivated influenza vaccine. MiXCR, applied by TCRdb to the RT-PCR reads, yields one record per CDR3 protein. Among some 640,000 distinct CDR3 sequences, about 15% were seen once, and the ten largest hold around 7.3%. The source material was PBMCs from blood, sampled around 15 days before vaccination. These receptors were collected from a man aged 50 to 60 who received an inactivated influenza vaccine.

This clonotype was detected many times. The chain carries TRBV20-1 and TRBJ1-1; tentatively, D is TRBD1 (5 bases). Trimming shortened V by 3 bases and J by 1 base, and 6 bases separated the two germline ends. The CDR3 runs 12 residues. Germline loops: CDR1 DFQATT, CDR2 SNEGSKA (reference sequence). The CDR3 spells CSARGGNTEAFF. The CDR3 region has the DNA TGCAGTGCTAGGGGGGGGAACACTGAAGCTTTCTTT.

This clonotype was seen more than once but under ten times. The rearrangement uses TRBV18 and TRBJ2-3; possibly TRBD2 for D (5 bases). Trimming pared 2 bases from V and 1 base from J, leaving 13 bases between. The CDR3 extends over 16 amino acids. Germline V CDR1 and CDR2: KGHSH, LQKENI. The CDR3 region is CASSPKGLAGTDTQYF. CDR3 DNA sequence: TGTGCCAGCTCACCAAAAGGGCTAGCAGGCACAGATACGCAGTATTTT.

This clonotype was counted only a few times. CDR3: CSARVRLRVDEQFF. As DNA, the CDR3 is TGCAGTGCTAGAGTCAGATTGAGGGTAGATGAGCAGTTCTTC. The genes are TRBV20-1 and TRBJ2-1; D perhaps matches TRBD2 (5 bases). Per germline, CDR1 DFQATT and CDR2 SNEGSKA (reference sequence). Trimming shortened V by 1 base and J by 8 bases, and 15 bases separated the two germline ends. The CDR3 runs to 14 residues.

The CDR3 reads CATSRDGNSGNEQFF. CDR3 nucleotides: TGTGCCACCAGCAGAGATGGTAATAGCGGTAATGAGCAGTTCTTC. The chain employs TRBV15 and TRBJ2-1; D perhaps matches TRBD2 (6 bases). V lost 0 bases, J lost 7 bases, and 13 bases lay in between. From germline, CDR1 is LNHNV and CDR2 YYDKDF (reference sequence). The length of the CDR3 is 15 residues. The entire variable domain, with the rest obtained from reference TRBV15 and TRBJ2-1, is as follows: DAMVIQNPRYQVTQFGKPVTLSCSQTLNHNVMYWYQQKSSQAPKLLFHYYDKDFNNEADTPDNFQSRRPNTSFCFLDIRSPGLGDTAMYLCATSRDGNSGNEQFFGPGTRLTVL.

This clonotype was seen more than once but under ten times. The rearrangement uses TRBV3-1 and TRBJ2-7, with a tentative D call TRBD2 (6 bases). Germline V CDR1 and CDR2: LGHDT, YNNKEL (reference sequence). The CDR3 length is 13 residues. V was pared by 4 bases and J by 7 bases, with 14 bases between. The CDR3 DNA reads as TGTGCCAGCAGCCCTTGGGACTCTCGGGAGCAGTACTTC. The encoded protein is CASSPWDSREQYF.

This clonotype was seen many times. The V gene is TRBV20-1, the J gene TRBJ2-7; 15 bases match TRBD2. V was pared by 3 bases and J by 2 bases, with 5 bases of the junction left unmatched. This CDR3 is built from 16 residues. Germline CDR1 is DFQATT and CDR2 is SNEGSKA (reference sequence). DNA for the CDR3: TGCAGTGCTAGCAGGACTAGCGGGAGGGCCGCCTACGAGCAGTACTTC. It specifies CSASRTSGRAAYEQYF.

The chain combines TRBV29-1 with TRBJ2-1; D is tentatively TRBD1 or TRBD2 (7 bases each). The germline V gene encodes CDR1 SQVTM and CDR2 ANQGSEA. CDR3 length equals 12 residues. Trimming stripped 4 bases from V and 9 bases from J, with 13 bases between. CDR3 sequence: CSVGQGGGEQFF. The CDR3 nucleotides are TGCAGCGTTGGACAGGGCGGGGGTGAGCAGTTCTTC.

In its sample, this clonotype was seen a few times. The V gene is TRBV18, the J gene TRBJ2-6; D is perhaps TRBD1 (5 bases). V was clipped by 2 bases and J by 0 bases, with 14 bases between them. Germline CDR1 reads KGHSH; CDR2 reads LQKENI. This CDR3 comprises 18 residues. The CDR3 is CASSPIPGIYSGANVLTF. In nucleotides, the CDR3 is TGTGCCAGCTCACCAATTCCAGGGATATACTCTGGGGCCAACGTCCTGACTTTC.

This clonotype was seen more than once but under ten times. The chain couples TRBV7-2 to TRBJ2-1, with TRBD2 matching 8 bases. This CDR3 contains 15 residues. CDR1 SGHTA and CDR2 FQGNSA come from the germline V gene. V dropped 1 base and J dropped 5; count of bases not matched to a gene: 4. CDR3 sequence reads: CASSLVPGGNNEQFF. The DNA for the CDR3 is TGTGCCAGCAGCTTAGTTCCGGGGGGGAACAATGAGCAGTTCTTC.

The genes are TRBV7-2 and TRBJ2-5, with D possibly being TRBD2 (5 bases). The V end was cut by 5 bases, the J end by 3 bases, with 13 bases between. Germline CDR1 SGHTA, CDR2 FQGNSA. The CDR3 loop spans 14 amino acids. CDR3 region: CASSLAHGKETQYF. In nucleotides, the CDR3 is TGTGCCAGCAGCCTGGCACACGGGAAAGAGACCCAGTACTTC.

CDR3: CASKAGGPGEQYF. CDR3 DNA: TGTGCCAGCAAGGCGGGGGGGCCCGGCGAGCAGTACTTC. This sequence joins TRBV6-1 and TRBJ2-7; 9 bases are shared with TRBD2. Looked up from germline, CDR1 is MNHNS and CDR2 is SASEGT. The length of the CDR3 is 13 residues. J gave up 6 bases and V 7 bases, and 7 bases lay outside the gene matches.

V usage is TRBV2 and J usage is TRBJ1-1; maybe TRBD1 (5 bases). Germline lookup yields CDR1 SNHLY and CDR2 FYNNEI. There are 14 residues in the CDR3. Trimming took off 3 bases at V and 0 bases at J, with 8 bases between the two ends. Written as DNA, the CDR3 is TGTGCCAGCAGTGAGGGGCGTCTGAACACTGAAGCTTTCTTT. It is translated as CASSEGRLNTEAFF.

The chain joins TRBV4-1 to TRBJ2-2; TRBD1 matches 7 bases. This CDR3 has 14 residues. CDR1 and CDR2 from the germline V gene are MGHRA and YSYEKL. V dropped 5 bases and J dropped 3; count of bases not matched to a gene: 3. The CDR3 spells CASSGGQHTGELFF. CDR3 coding DNA: TGCGCCAGCAGCGGGGGACAGCACACCGGGGAGCTGTTTTTT.

In this sample, this clonotype turned up a few times. This chain connects TRBV15 to TRBJ2-7; TRBD2 matches 9 bases. Trimming took 0 bases from V and 6 from J; bases not matched to a gene: 15. The CDR3 runs 18 residues. Germline CDR1 and CDR2: LNHNV and YYDKDF (reference sequence). The DNA for the CDR3 is TGTGCCACCAGCAGAGATCGCGTGTGGCGGGAGGGCCTTCGCGAGCAGTACTTC. The encoded protein is CATSRDRVWREGLREQYF.

This sequence joins TRBV7-9 and TRBJ2-4; tentatively, D is TRBD2 (7 bases). Germline V CDR1 and CDR2: SEHNR, FQNEAQ (reference sequence). Trimming shortened V by 5 bases and J by 10 bases, and 12 bases separated the two germline ends. The CDR3 consists of 12 residues. The CDR3 loop reads CASSQEGGIQYF. The CDR3 coding sequence is TGTGCCAGCAGCCAAGAGGGGGGGATTCAGTACTTC.

There are many counts of this clonotype. The CDR3, as DNA: TGTGCCAGCAGCCGGACAGAGAACACCGGGGAGCTGTTTTTT. Protein: CASSRTENTGELFF. The V and J genes are TRBV5-6 and TRBJ2-2, with D maybe TRBD1 (6 bases). The CDR3 totals 14 residues. Deletions cut 4 bases from V and 1 base from J, with 8 bases between. Germline V gene data show CDR1 as SGHDT and CDR2 as YYEEEE.

This clonotype was seen a handful of times. V is TRBV6-1 and J is TRBJ1-1; D gene uncertain. The CDR3 has 13 amino acids. CDR1 is MNHNS and CDR2 is SASEGT in the germline V gene. Trimming stripped 3 bases from V and 1 base from J, with 6 bases between. The CDR3 sequence is CASSDGWNTEAFF. The CDR3 DNA reads as TGTGCCAGCAGTGACGGGTGGAACACTGAAGCTTTCTTT.

The chain links TRBV11-2 to TRBJ1-4; perhaps TRBD1 as D (5 bases). In germline, CDR1 is SGHAT, CDR2 FQNNGV. The CDR3 covers 14 residues. Trimming took off 2 bases at V and 8 bases at J, with 12 bases between the two ends. Here the CDR3 reads CASSLRAGSEKLFF. The CDR3, as DNA: TGTGCCAGCAGCTTAAGGGCAGGGTCCGAAAAACTGTTTTTT.

The rearrangement uses TRBV30 and TRBJ2-2; D gene ambiguous. This CDR3 region has 16 residues. Germline V lookup: CDR1 GTSNPN, CDR2 SVGIG (reference sequence). The V end lost 3 bases, the J end lost 0 bases, and 14 bases lay between the germline ends. CDR3 bases: TGTGCCTGGAGGCACCCCAAGCGTTCGAACACCGGGGAGCTGTTTTTT. Its translation is CAWRHPKRSNTGELFF.

This clonotype was counted only a few times. The V gene is TRBV29-1, the J gene TRBJ1-2; 7 nucleotides match TRBD1. Germline V lookup: CDR1 SQVTM, CDR2 ANQGSEA. V dropped 4 bases and J dropped 3; count of bases not matched to a gene: 2. The CDR3 has 12 residues. This chain's CDR3 is CSVGQGDYGYTF. CDR3 nucleotide sequence: TGCAGCGTTGGTCAGGGGGACTATGGCTACACCTTC.

The chain is built from TRBV20-1 and TRBJ2-5; D unclear. Trimming pared 0 bases from V and 2 bases from J, leaving 13 bases between. CDR3 length: 15 amino acids. Germline CDR1 reads DFQATT; CDR2 reads SNEGSKA (reference sequence). This CDR3 is CSARDGMWIQETQYF. Here the CDR3 DNA reads TGCAGTGCTAGAGATGGCATGTGGATTCAAGAGACCCAGTACTTC.

The CDR3 here is CASSPGPFGETQYF. The CDR3 DNA reads as TGTGCCAGCAGCCCCGGGCCTTTCGGAGAGACCCAGTACTTC. The V call is TRBV5-8, the J call TRBJ2-5; D unclear. CDR1 is SGHTS and CDR2 is YDEGEE in the germline V gene. The CDR3 totals 14 residues. Trimming pared 4 bases from V and 4 bases from J, leaving 14 bases between.

There are many counts of this clonotype. The chain uses TRBV5-6 and TRBJ1-5; possibly TRBD1 for D (5 bases). CDR1 and CDR2 from the germline V gene are SGHDT and YYEEEE. V dropped 3 bases and J dropped 3 bases, with 10 bases sitting between them. The CDR3 covers 14 residues. In DNA form, the CDR3 reads TGTGCCAGCAGCTCTAAGACAGACAATCAGCCCCAGCATTTT. It encodes CASSSKTDNQPQHF.

V and J are TRBV12-3 or TRBV12-4 and TRBJ2-1, with TRBD2 matching 7 bases. This CDR3 region has 15 residues. V lost 2 bases and J lost 3; bases outside the gene matches: 4. The chain's CDR3 is CASSLRTSHYNEQFF. The CDR3 bases are TGTGCCAGCAGTTTACGGACTAGTCACTACAATGAGCAGTTCTTC.

The V and J genes are TRBV18 and TRBJ2-1; the D is unclear. Trimming pared 3 bases from V and 6 bases from J, leaving 9 bases between. Germline V CDR1 and CDR2: KGHSH, LQKENI. The CDR3 consists of 13 residues. The CDR3, as DNA: TGTGCCAGCTCACCGGCACTGGCCAATGAGCAGTTCTTC. This translates into CASSPALANEQFF.

V usage is TRBV5-1 and J usage is TRBJ2-7; either TRBD1 or TRBD2 may fit D (5 bases each). This CDR3 region has 13 residues. V lost 1 base, J lost 6 bases, and 11 bases lay in between. Looked up from germline, CDR1 is SGHRS and CDR2 is YFSETQ. The CDR3 nucleotides read TGCGCCAGCAGCTTGCCTCAGGGAGCCGAGCAGTACTTC. Translation gives CASSLPQGAEQYF.

This clonotype was picked up a small number of times. In DNA form, the CDR3 reads TGCGCCAGCAGCCAAGGGACTAGCGGGGGGGGACGCCAAGAGACCCAGTACTTC. Residues: CASSQGTSGGGRQETQYF. The rearrangement uses TRBV4-1 and TRBJ2-5, with 15 positions matching TRBD2. Trimming removed 1 base from V and 1 base from J; junction bases left unmatched: 4. The CDR3 consists of 18 residues. Germline V gene sequence: CDR1 MGHRA, CDR2 YSYEKL.

This clonotype was picked up a small number of times. The V call is TRBV20-1, the J call TRBJ1-5, with TRBD1 matching over 7 bases. This CDR3 region has 15 residues. Unmatched junction bases numbered 9, after V lost 2 bases and J lost 5 bases. CDR1 is DFQATT, CDR2 SNEGSKA, per germline (reference sequence). The CDR3 sequence: CSARLKGRGDQPQHF. Here the CDR3 DNA reads TGCAGTGCTAGATTGAAGGGCAGGGGGGATCAGCCCCAGCATTTT.

In its sample, this clonotype was seen a few times. Here the CDR3 DNA reads TGTGCCAGCAGCCCGTACACGGCCCGGGGCACCGGGGAGCTGTTTTTT. It encodes CASSPYTARGTGELFF. The chain couples TRBV7-9 to TRBJ2-2; maybe TRBD2 (5 bases). CDR1 and CDR2 from the germline V gene are SEHNR and FQNEAQ (reference sequence). The CDR3 totals 16 residues. V shed 5 bases and J shed 4 bases, with 17 bases lying between them.

V and J are TRBV10-3 and TRBJ2-1; TRBD1 or TRBD2 may be the D gene (5 bases each). The CDR3 totals 15 residues. V dropped 7 bases and J dropped 3 bases, with 16 bases sitting between them. The germline CDR1 and CDR2 sequences are ENHRY and SYGVKD. The CDR3 bases are TGTGCCATCAAAAGGGACGGACGGCTCTACAATGAGCAGTTCTTC. Amino acid sequence: CAIKRDGRLYNEQFF.